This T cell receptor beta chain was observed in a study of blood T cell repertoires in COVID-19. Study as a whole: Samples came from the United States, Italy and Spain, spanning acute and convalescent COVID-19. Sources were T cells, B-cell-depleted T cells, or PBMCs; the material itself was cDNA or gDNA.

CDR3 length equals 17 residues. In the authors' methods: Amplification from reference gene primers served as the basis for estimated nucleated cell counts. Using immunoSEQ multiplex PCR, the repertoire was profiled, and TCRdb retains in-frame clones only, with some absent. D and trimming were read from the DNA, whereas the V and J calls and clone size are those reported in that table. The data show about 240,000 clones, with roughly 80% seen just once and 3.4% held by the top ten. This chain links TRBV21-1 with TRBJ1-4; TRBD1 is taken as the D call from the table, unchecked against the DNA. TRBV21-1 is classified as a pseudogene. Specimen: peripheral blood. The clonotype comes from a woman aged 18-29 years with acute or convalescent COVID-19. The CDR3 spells CASSKESPGQGNEKLFF. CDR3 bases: TGTGCCAGCAGCAAAGAGAGTCCGGGACAGGGGAATGAAAAACTGTTTTTT.